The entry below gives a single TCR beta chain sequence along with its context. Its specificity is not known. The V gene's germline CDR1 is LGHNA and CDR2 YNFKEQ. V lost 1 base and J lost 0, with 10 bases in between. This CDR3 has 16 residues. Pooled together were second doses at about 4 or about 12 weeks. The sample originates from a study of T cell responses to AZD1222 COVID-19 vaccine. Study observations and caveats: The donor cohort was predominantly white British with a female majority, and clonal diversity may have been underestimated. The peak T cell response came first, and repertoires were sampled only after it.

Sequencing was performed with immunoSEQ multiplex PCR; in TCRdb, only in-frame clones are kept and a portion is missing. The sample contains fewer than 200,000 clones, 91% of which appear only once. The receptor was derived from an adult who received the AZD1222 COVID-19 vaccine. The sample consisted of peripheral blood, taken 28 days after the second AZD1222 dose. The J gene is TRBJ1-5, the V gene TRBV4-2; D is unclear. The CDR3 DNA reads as TGTGCCAGCAGCCAAGCGGTAGAGTATAGCAATCAGCCCCAGCATTTT. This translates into CASSQAVEYSNQPQHF.